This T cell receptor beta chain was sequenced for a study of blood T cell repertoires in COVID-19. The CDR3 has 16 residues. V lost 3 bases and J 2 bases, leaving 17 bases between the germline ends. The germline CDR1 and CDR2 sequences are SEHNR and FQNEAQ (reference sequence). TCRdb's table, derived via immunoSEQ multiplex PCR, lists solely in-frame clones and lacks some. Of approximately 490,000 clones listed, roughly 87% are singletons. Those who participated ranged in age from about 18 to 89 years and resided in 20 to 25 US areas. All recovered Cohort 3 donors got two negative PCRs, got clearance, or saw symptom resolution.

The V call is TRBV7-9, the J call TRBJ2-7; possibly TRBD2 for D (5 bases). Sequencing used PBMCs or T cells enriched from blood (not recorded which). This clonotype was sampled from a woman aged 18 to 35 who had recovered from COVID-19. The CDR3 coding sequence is TGTGCCAGCAGCTTTCTACCGGACTCGGAGCCCTACGAGCAGTACTTC. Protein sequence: CASSFLPDSEPYEQYF.